Following are 9 T cell receptor beta chains from one sample sequenced in a study of identical twins. One entry per CDR3 protein, called by TCRdb with MiXCR from the 5' RACE reads. The sample consists of about 920,000 distinct CDR3 sequences, roughly 12% of them appearing once. This sample also belongs to another study, concerning yellow fever vaccine responses in identical twins.

Material for sequencing was PBMCs. Receptor source: a woman between 18 and 29 years old in good health.

This clonotype was observed a handful of times. The V gene is TRBV28, the J gene TRBJ2-7; D might be TRBD2 (6 bases). The CDR3 is made up of 14 amino acids. Per germline, CDR1 MDHEN and CDR2 SYDVKM. Trimming stripped 10 bases from V and 1 base from J, with 17 bases between. CDR3 in DNA: TGTGCCATCTCGGAGGGGACTTTTTCCTACGAGCAGTACTTC. This codes for CAISEGTFSYEQYF.

The chain couples TRBV6-1 to TRBJ2-1; unclear D gene. Germline CDR1 and CDR2: MNHNS and SASEGT. V was shortened by 6 bases and J by 4 bases, with 16 bases between the two germline ends. The CDR3 extends over 15 amino acids. As DNA, the CDR3 is TGTGCCAGCAGACCTGACCAAGTCGGGTACAATGAGCAGTTCTTC. Its translation: CASRPDQVGYNEQFF.

V usage is TRBV7-9 and J usage is TRBJ2-7; 8 bases line up with TRBD2. The CDR3 runs 13 residues. Germline assignment: CDR1 SEHNR and CDR2 FQNEAQ (reference sequence). The V segment lost 10 bases and the J segment 3 bases; nucleotides outside the gene matches: 8. CDR3 DNA sequence: TGTGCCACCTCCCGGGAGGGCGACTACGAGCAGTACGTC. It encodes CATSREGDYEQYV.

The rearrangement joins TRBV24-1 to TRBJ1-6; D is ambiguous. Trimming cost V 4 bases and J 6 bases, with 9 bases left between them. Germline assignment: CDR1 KGHDR and CDR2 SFDVKD. The CDR3 consists of 14 residues. The CDR3 nucleotides are TGTGCCACCAGTGAATCCCGTTTTAATTCACCCCTCCACTTT. This encodes CATSESRFNSPLHF.

The chain joins TRBV5-1 to TRBJ2-7; D remains ambiguous. The CDR3 is 14 amino acids. The V and J ends lost 0 bases and 3 bases respectively, with 10 bases between them. Germline CDR1 SGHRS, CDR2 YFSETQ. Written as DNA, the CDR3 is TGCGCCAGCAGCTTGGCCGAGTCAGGCTACGAGCAGTACTTC. This gives the protein CASSLAESGYEQYF.

The CDR3 spells CASSAGQIYYEQYF. CDR3 bases: TGTGCCAGCAGCGCGGGACAGATCTACTACGAGCAGTACTTC. This chain connects TRBV7-2 to TRBJ2-7; TRBD1 is a possible D gene (7 bases). Per germline, CDR1 SGHTA and CDR2 FQGNSA. This CDR3 is 14 amino acids long. V gave up 5 bases and J gave up 3 bases, with 14 bases separating them.

This chain connects TRBV18 to TRBJ1-1, with TRBD1 matching 7 bases. The V gene's germline CDR1 is KGHSH and CDR2 LQKENI. CDR3 length: 18 amino acids. V shed 2 bases, J shed 0 bases, and the junction held 12 bases outside the gene matches. The CDR3 DNA sequence: TGTGCCAGCTCACCAAGGCAATCGGCGGGACAGCTGAACACTGAAGCTTTCTTT. Protein product: CASSPRQSAGQLNTEAFF. Looking up the rest from reference TRBV18 and TRBJ1-1 gives the full variable domain: NAGVMQNPRHLVRRRGQEARLRCSPMKGHSHVYWYRQLPEEGLKFMVYLQKENIIDESGMPKERFSAEFPKEGPSILRIQQVVRGDSAAYFCASSPRQSAGQLNTEAFFGQGTRLTVV.

The chain joins TRBV2 to TRBJ2-3; D gene unclear. Germline values: CDR1 SNHLY, CDR2 FYNNEI. The CDR3 totals 13 residues. V lost 6 bases, J lost 4 bases, and 11 bases lay in between. The DNA of the CDR3 is TGTGCCAGCAGGCCATGGGGTGCAGATACGCAGTATTTT. This encodes CASRPWGADTQYF.

The rearrangement joins TRBV27 to TRBJ2-1; the D gene is possibly TRBD2 (5 bases). Germline V gives CDR1 MNHEY, CDR2 SMNVEV (reference sequence). The CDR3 spans 17 residues. Between the trimmed V and J ends, which lost 6 bases and 2 bases, there was a span of 20 bases. The CDR3 DNA is TGTGCCAGCAGCTACCGAGGAAGCGGTGTAACCTACAATGAGCAGTTCTTC. It codes for CASSYRGSGVTYNEQFF.